This passage covers 23 T cell receptor beta chains from one sample sequenced in a study of blood T cell repertoires in COVID-19. Only in-frame clones appear in the TCRdb table, and some are missing; sequencing was by immunoSEQ multiplex PCR. The sample yields 200,000 to 250,000 clones, 90% seen once. Material for sequencing was PBMCs or T cells enriched from blood (not recorded which). The source is a man aged 25-40 years who had recovered from COVID-19.

The chain links TRBV25-1 to TRBJ2-3, with TRBD1 as a possible D gene (5 bases). The CDR3 is 14 amino acids. CDR1 is MGHDK and CDR2 is SYGVNS in the germline V gene. V was pared by 3 bases and J by 2 bases, with 9 bases between. CDR3 DNA sequence: TGTGCCAGCAGTGAGGGCAGGGCCACAGATACGCAGTATTTT. Amino acids: CASSEGRATDTQYF.

The chain has TRBV30 and TRBJ1-3; unclear D gene. Per the germline V gene, CDR1 is GTSNPN and CDR2 is SVGIG (reference sequence). V was pared by 2 bases and J by 2 bases, with 4 bases between. The CDR3 loop spans 12 amino acids. The CDR3 region has the DNA TGTGCCTGGAGTACAACTGGAAACACCATATATTTT. Amino acids: CAWSTTGNTIYF.

The V gene is TRBV4-3, the J gene TRBJ1-1, with TRBD1 matching 8 bases. From germline, CDR1 is LGHNA and CDR2 YSLEER. The V and J ends lost 2 bases and 6 bases, in that order; junction bases with no gene match: 2. The CDR3 sequence is 13 residues long. The CDR3 DNA sequence: TGCGCCAGCAGCCAACTACAGGGGGCTGAAGCTTTCTTT. Its protein is CASSQLQGAEAFF.

The V gene is TRBV7-9, the J gene TRBJ1-1, with D perhaps TRBD1 (6 bases). CDR1 SEHNR and CDR2 FQNEAQ come from the germline V gene (reference sequence). The germline V and J ends were trimmed by 2 bases and 12 bases, with 16 bases remaining between them. CDR3 length: 13 amino acids. The CDR3, as DNA: TGTGCCAGCAGCTTACAGGGGCTCGGCGTGACTTTCTTT. This encodes CASSLQGLGVTFF.

This clone has only a few counts. V gene TRBV19 combines with J gene TRBJ1-2; D gene uncertain. The V end was cut by 7 bases, the J end by 0 bases, with 15 bases between. The CDR3 length is 15 residues. In germline, CDR1 is LNHDA, CDR2 SQIVND (reference sequence). CDR3 in amino acids: CASIKSRSSNYGYTF. The DNA of the CDR3 is TGTGCCAGTATCAAGTCCAGATCCTCTAACTATGGCTACACCTTC.

The chain is built from TRBV5-1 and TRBJ2-3, with TRBD2 matching 7 bases. This CDR3 contains 17 residues. V was pared by 4 bases and J by 0 bases, with 11 bases of the junction left unmatched. Germline V gene lookup returns CDR1 SGHRS and CDR2 YFSETQ. CDR3 bases: TGCGCCAGCAGCCGTTGGGGGGGTAGCGCGAGCACAGATACGCAGTATTTT. Amino acids: CASSRWGGSASTDTQYF.

This clone was detected a few times. The genes are TRBV24-1 and TRBJ2-7, with 10 bases lining up with TRBD1. This CDR3 spans 15 amino acids. The ends lost 3 bases at V and 5 bases at J; junction bases unmatched: 6. CDR1 and CDR2 (germline): KGHDR, SFDVKD. The CDR3 is CATSDRGQGVDEQYF. For the CDR3, the DNA is TGTGCCACCAGTGATCGCGGACAGGGGGTTGACGAGCAGTACTTC.

Notes on this clone: The same CDR3 is also encoded by other DNA sequences in this sample. The rearrangement uses TRBV15 and TRBJ2-7, with 9 nucleotides matching TRBD1. CDR1 and CDR2 (germline): LNHNV, YYDKDF (reference sequence). J gave up 3 bases and V 1 base, and 1 base lay outside the gene matches. This CDR3 has 14 residues. In DNA form, the CDR3 reads TGTGCCACCAGCAGAGCGGGACAGGGCTACGAGCAGTACTTC. Translation gives CATSRAGQGYEQYF.

This chain connects TRBV11-1 to TRBJ1-3; D possibly corresponds to TRBD1 (6 bases). Trimming shortened V by 4 bases and J by 0 bases, and 10 bases separated the two germline ends. Germline-derived CDR1 and CDR2 are SGHAT and FQDESV (reference sequence). This CDR3 contains 15 residues. The CDR3 region is CASSSDRYSGNTIYF. The CDR3 DNA follows: TGTGCCAGCAGCTCGGACAGATACTCTGGAAACACCATATATTTT. Full variable domain (outside the CDR3, taken from reference TRBV11-1 and TRBJ1-3): EAEVAQSPRYKITEKSQAVAFWCDPISGHATLYWYRQILGQGPELLVQFQDESVVDDSQLPKDRFSAERLKGVDSTLKIQPAELGDSAMYLCASSSDRYSGNTIYFGEGSWLTVV.

DNA for the CDR3: TGTGCCAGCAGTCATACGACAGATCAGCCCCAGCATTTT. Its protein is CASSHTTDQPQHF. V gene TRBV27 combines with J gene TRBJ1-5; maybe TRBD1 (5 bases). The CDR3 runs 13 residues. Per the germline V gene, CDR1 is MNHEY and CDR2 is SMNVEV (reference sequence). Trimming cost V 5 bases and J 5 bases, with 10 bases left between them.

This chain uses TRBV21-1 with TRBJ2-1; no DNA check was done on the table's D call, TRBD2. TRBV21-1 is annotated as a pseudogene. The CDR3 covers 22 residues. CDR3 region: CASSKVQVGSTGTGRPYNEQFF. For the CDR3, the DNA is TGTGCCAGCAGCAAAGTGCAAGTGGGTTCTACCGGGACTGGACGGCCCTACAATGAGCAGTTCTTC.

The V gene is TRBV7-2, the J gene TRBJ1-6, with 8 bases that match TRBD1. The CDR3 has 14 residues. The trim removed 1 base at V and 16 bases at J, leaving 9 bases unmatched. The germline V gene encodes CDR1 SGHTA and CDR2 FQGNSA. This chain's CDR3 is CASSLGLDRGQLHF. The CDR3 coding sequence is TGTGCCAGCAGCTTAGGATTAGACAGGGGTCAACTCCACTTT.

This chain connects TRBV5-1 to TRBJ2-3; D unresolved. The CDR3 length is 12 residues. CDR1 SGHRS and CDR2 YFSETQ come from the germline V gene. Trimming cost V 3 bases and J 6 bases, with 8 bases left between them. The DNA of the CDR3 is TGCGCCAGCAGCTCGGCGGTGGATACGCAGTATTTT. Translating gives CASSSAVDTQYF.

V usage is TRBV29-1 and J usage is TRBJ1-1; 10 bases fit TRBD1. The junction had 12 bases not matched to a gene; V was cut back by 7 bases and J by 10 bases. This CDR3 has 13 amino acids. The germline gives CDR1 SQVTM, CDR2 ANQGSEA. CDR3 coding DNA: TGCAGCGCACAGCGACAGGGGGCTTCCGGAGCTTTCTTT. Translated: CSAQRQGASGAFF.

This clone was detected only once. J is TRBJ1-5 and V is TRBV27; possibly TRBD1 for D (5 bases). The CDR3 runs to 15 residues. Germline loops: CDR1 MNHEY, CDR2 SMNVEV (reference sequence). V was trimmed by 4 bases and J by 3 bases, leaving 13 bases between them. CDR3 amino acids: CASSSAGGSNQPQHF. CDR3 in DNA: TGTGCCAGCAGTTCCGCGGGGGGGTCCAATCAGCCCCAGCATTTT.

The V and J genes are TRBV19 and TRBJ1-1, with D possibly being TRBD1 (5 bases). CDR1 and CDR2 (germline): LNHDA, SQIVND (reference sequence). This CDR3 comprises 15 residues. Trimming shortened V by 7 bases and J by 2 bases, and 17 bases separated the two germline ends. CDR3 DNA: TGTGCCAGTAAGGGGCGGCGGAGGGGCAACACTGAAGCTTTCTTT. It codes for CASKGRRRGNTEAFF. Full variable domain (missing parts from reference TRBV19 and TRBJ1-1): DGGITQSPKYLFRKEGQNVTLSCEQNLNHDAMYWYRQDPGQGLRLIYYSQIVNDFQKGDIAEGYSVSREKKESFPLTVTSAQKNPTAFYLCASKGRRRGNTEAFFGQGTRLTVV.

This rearrangement joins TRBV3-1 (or the pseudogene TRBV3-2) to TRBJ2-7, with 10 nucleotides matching TRBD1. The CDR3 runs to 13 residues. J was trimmed by 2 bases and V by 7 bases; bases with no gene match: 2. In germline, CDR1 is LGHDT, CDR2 YNNKEL (reference sequence). The CDR3 region is CASIGQGAYEQYF. The CDR3 DNA sequence: TGTGCCAGCATCGGACAGGGGGCCTACGAGCAGTACTTC.

CDR3 amino acids: CASSQGTSPYTDTQYF. The CDR3, as DNA: TGCGCCAGCAGCCAGGGGACTAGCCCTTACACAGATACGCAGTATTTT. The chain links TRBV4-1 to TRBJ2-3; 9 bases align to TRBD2. The germline V gene encodes CDR1 MGHRA and CDR2 YSYEKL. The CDR3 runs 16 residues. V shed 3 bases, J shed 2 bases, and the junction held 6 bases outside the gene matches.

V is TRBV28 and J is TRBJ1-5; D perhaps matches TRBD1 (5 bases). Trimming removed 7 bases from V and 2 bases from J, with 12 bases in between. Looked up from germline, CDR1 is MDHEN and CDR2 is SYDVKM. The length of the CDR3 is 14 residues. The CDR3 nucleotides read TGTGCCAGCACTGGGGGGTTCGGCAATCAGCCCCAGCATTTT. Its protein is CASTGGFGNQPQHF.

The chain recombines TRBV7-9 with TRBJ2-7; D unresolved. V was pared by 1 base and J by 6 bases, with 13 bases between. Germline-derived CDR1 and CDR2 are SEHNR and FQNEAQ (reference sequence). The CDR3 loop spans 14 amino acids. The CDR3 DNA reads TGTGCCAGCAGCTTAGATACGAAGGAGCTCGAGCAGTACTTC. It specifies CASSLDTKELEQYF.

The J gene is TRBJ2-7, the V gene TRBV5-4; D is perhaps TRBD1 (6 bases). Trimming pared 4 bases from V and 4 bases from J, leaving 15 bases between. Looked up from germline, CDR1 is SGHNT and CDR2 is YYREEE (reference sequence). The CDR3 is made up of 14 amino acids. The DNA for the CDR3 is TGTGCCAGCAGCCCAGCACAGGGTACGTACGAGCAGTACTTC. Its protein product is CASSPAQGTYEQYF. Supplemented by reference TRBV5-4 and TRBJ2-7, the full variable domain reads ETGVTQSPTHLIKTRGQQVTLRCSSQSGHNTVSWYQQALGQGPQFIFQYYREEENGRGNFPPRFSGLQFPNYSSELNVNALELDDSALYLCASSPAQGTYEQYFGPGTRLTVT.

The genes are TRBV7-8 and TRBJ2-3, with D possibly matching TRBD2 (7 bases). CDR3 length: 14 amino acids. Germline V gene data show CDR1 as SGHVS and CDR2 as FQNEAQ. V dropped 1 base and J dropped 6 bases, with 11 bases sitting between them. CDR3: CASSLGGGRDTQYF. In nucleotides, the CDR3 is TGTGCCAGCAGCTTAGGGGGGGGGCGCGATACGCAGTATTTT.

This clone is a singleton in its sample. This chain uses TRBV11-2 with TRBJ2-5, with D possibly TRBD1 on 6 matching bases. This CDR3 is built from 17 residues. Germline CDR1 SGHAT, CDR2 FQNNGV. V was pared by 1 base and J by 4 bases, with 19 bases between. The CDR3 nucleotides are TGTGCCAGCAGCTTAGGGGGACAAGGAGCTAAGCGAGAGACCCAGTACTTC. The encoded protein is CASSLGGQGAKRETQYF.